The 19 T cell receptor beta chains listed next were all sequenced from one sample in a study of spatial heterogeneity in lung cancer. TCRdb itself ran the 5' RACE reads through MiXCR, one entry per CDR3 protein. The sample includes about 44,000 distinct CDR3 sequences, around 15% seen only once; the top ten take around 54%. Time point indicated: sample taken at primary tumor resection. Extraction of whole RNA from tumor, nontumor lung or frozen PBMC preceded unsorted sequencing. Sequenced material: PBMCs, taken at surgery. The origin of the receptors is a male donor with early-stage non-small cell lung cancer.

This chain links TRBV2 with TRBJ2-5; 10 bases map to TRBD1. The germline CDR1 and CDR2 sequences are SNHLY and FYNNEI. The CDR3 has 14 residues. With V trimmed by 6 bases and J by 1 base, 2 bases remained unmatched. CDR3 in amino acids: CASSGDRGQETQYF. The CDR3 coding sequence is TGTGCCAGCAGCGGGGACAGGGGCCAAGAGACCCAGTACTTC.

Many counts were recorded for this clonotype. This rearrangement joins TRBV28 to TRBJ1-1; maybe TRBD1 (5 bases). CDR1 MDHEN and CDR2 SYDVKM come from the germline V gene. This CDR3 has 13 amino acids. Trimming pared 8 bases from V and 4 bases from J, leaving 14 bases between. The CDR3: CASGWGGATEAFF. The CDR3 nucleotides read TGTGCCAGCGGTTGGGGGGGTGCCACTGAAGCTTTCTTT.

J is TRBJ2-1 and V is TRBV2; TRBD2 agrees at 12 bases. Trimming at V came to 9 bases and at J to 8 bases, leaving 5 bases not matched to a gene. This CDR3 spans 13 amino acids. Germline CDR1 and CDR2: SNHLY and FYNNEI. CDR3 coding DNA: TGTGCCAGAAGGACTAGCGGGACTTATGAGCAGTTCTTC. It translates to CARRTSGTYEQFF.

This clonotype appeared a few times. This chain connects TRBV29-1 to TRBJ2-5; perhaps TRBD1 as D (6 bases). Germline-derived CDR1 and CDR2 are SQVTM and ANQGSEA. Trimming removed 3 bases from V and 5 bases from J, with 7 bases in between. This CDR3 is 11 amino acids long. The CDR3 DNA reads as TGCAGCGTTGATCAGGGGGAGACCCAGTACTTC. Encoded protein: CSVDQGETQYF.

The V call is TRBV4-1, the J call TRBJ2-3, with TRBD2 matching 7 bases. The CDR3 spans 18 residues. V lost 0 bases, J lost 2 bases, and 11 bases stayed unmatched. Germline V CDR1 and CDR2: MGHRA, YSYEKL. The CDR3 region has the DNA TGCGCCAGCAGCCAAGATGGGGCGTTAGCGGGCCCCACAGATACGCAGTATTTT. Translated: CASSQDGALAGPTDTQYF.

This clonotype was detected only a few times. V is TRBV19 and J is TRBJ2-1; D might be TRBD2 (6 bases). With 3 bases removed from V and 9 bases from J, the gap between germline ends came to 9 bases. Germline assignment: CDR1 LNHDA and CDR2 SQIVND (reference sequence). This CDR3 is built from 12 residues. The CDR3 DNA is TGTGCCAGTAGTATCCGGGACTCTGAGCAGTTCTTC. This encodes CASSIRDSEQFF. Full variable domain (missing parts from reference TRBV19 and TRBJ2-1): DGGITQSPKYLFRKEGQNVTLSCEQNLNHDAMYWYRQDPGQGLRLIYYSQIVNDFQKGDIAEGYSVSREKKESFPLTVTSAQKNPTAFYLCASSIRDSEQFFGPGTRLTVL.

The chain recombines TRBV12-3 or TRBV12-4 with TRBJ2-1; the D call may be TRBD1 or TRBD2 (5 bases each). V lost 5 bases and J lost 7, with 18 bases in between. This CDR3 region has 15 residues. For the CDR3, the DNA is TGTGCCAGCAGTCCCCACCGGGACCATGGGAATGAGCAGTTCTTC. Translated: CASSPHRDHGNEQFF.

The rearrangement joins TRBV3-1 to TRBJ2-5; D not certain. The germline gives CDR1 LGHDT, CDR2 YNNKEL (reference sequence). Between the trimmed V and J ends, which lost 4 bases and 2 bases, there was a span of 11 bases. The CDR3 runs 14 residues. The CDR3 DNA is TGTGCCAGCAGCCGTCAAAGTTATCAAGAGACCCAGTACTTC. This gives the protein CASSRQSYQETQYF.

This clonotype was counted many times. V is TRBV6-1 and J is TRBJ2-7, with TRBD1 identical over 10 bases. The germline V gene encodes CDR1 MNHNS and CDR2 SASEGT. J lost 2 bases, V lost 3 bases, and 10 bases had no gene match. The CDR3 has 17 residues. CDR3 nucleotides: TGTGCCAGCAGTGAGAATAAGGGACAGGGGCTTCCCTACGAGCAGTACTTC. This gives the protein CASSENKGQGLPYEQYF.

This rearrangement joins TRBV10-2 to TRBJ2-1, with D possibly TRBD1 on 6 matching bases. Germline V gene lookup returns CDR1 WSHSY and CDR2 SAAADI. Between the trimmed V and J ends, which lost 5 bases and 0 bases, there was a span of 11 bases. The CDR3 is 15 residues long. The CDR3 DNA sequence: TGCGCCAGCAGTCCCGGGACACCCTCCTACAATGAGCAGTTCTTC. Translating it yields CASSPGTPSYNEQFF.

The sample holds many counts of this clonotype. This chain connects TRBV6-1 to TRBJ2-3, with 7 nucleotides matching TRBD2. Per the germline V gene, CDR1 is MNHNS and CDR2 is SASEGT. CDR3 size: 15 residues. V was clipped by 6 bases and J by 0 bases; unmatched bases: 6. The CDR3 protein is CASSGGGMSTDTQYF. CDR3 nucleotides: TGTGCCAGCAGCGGGGGAGGGATGAGCACAGATACGCAGTATTTT.

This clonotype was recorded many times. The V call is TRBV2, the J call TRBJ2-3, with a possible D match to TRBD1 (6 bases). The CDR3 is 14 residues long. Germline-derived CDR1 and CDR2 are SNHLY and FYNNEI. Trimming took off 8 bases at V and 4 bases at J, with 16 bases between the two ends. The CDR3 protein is CASPMDRASDTQYF. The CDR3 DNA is TGTGCCAGCCCCATGGACAGAGCTTCAGATACGCAGTATTTT.

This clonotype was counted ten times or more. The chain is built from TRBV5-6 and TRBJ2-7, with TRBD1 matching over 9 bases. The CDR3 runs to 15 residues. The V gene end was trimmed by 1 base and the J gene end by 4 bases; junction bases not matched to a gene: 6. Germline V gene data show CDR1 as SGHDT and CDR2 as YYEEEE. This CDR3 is CASSLLGTGPYEQYF. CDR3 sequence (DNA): TGTGCCAGCAGCTTGTTGGGGACAGGGCCTTACGAGCAGTACTTC.

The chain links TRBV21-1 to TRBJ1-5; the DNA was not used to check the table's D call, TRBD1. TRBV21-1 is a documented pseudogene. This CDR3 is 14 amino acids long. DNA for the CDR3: TGTGCCAGCAGCAATTCAACAGGGAGTCAGCCCCAGCATTTT. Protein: CASSNSTGSQPQHF.

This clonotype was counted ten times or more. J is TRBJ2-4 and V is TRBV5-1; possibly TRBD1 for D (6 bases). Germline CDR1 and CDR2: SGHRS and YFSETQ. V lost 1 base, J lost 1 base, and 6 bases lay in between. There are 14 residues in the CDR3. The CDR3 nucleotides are TGCGCCAGCAGCTTGCAGGGGGCCAAAAACATTCAGTACTTC. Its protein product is CASSLQGAKNIQYF.

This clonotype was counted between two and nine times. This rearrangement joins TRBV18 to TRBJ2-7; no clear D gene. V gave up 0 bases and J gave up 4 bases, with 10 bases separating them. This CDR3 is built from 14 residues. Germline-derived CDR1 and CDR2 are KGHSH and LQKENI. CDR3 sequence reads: CASSPPGLRYEQYF. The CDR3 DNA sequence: TGTGCCAGCTCACCACCTGGCCTACGGTACGAGCAGTACTTC.

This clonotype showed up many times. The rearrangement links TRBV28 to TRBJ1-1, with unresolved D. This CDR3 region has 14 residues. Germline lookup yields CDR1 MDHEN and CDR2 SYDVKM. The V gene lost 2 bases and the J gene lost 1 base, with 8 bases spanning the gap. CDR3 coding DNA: TGTGCCAGCAGTTTAGGGCAGCAGAACACTGAAGCTTTCTTT. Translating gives CASSLGQQNTEAFF. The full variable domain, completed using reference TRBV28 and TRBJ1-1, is DVKVTQSSRYLVKRTGEKVFLECVQDMDHENMFWYRQDPGLGLRLIYFSYDVKMKEKGDIPEGYSVSREKKERFSLILESASTNQTSMYLCASSLGQQNTEAFFGQGTRLTVV.

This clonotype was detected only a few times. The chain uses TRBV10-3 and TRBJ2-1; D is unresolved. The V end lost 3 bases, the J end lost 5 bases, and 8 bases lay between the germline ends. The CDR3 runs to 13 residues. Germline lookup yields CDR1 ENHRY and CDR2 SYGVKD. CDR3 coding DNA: TGTGCCATCAGTGAAAACCGGGACAATGAGCAGTTCTTC. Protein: CAISENRDNEQFF.

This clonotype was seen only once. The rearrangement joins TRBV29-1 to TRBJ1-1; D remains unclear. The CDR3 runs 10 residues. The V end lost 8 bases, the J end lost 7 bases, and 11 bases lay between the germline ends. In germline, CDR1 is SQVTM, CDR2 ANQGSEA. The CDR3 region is CSYVIVEAFF. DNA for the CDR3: TGCAGCTACGTAATCGTTGAAGCTTTCTTT.